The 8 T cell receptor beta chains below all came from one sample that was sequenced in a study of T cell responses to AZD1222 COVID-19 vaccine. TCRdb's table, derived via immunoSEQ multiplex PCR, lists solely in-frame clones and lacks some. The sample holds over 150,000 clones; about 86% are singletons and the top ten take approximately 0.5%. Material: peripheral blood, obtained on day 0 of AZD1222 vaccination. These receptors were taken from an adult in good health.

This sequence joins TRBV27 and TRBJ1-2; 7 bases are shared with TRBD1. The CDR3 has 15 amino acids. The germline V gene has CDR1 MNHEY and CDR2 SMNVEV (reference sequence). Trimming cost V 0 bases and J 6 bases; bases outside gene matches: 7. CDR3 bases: TGTGCCAGCAGTTTATCGACAGGGAACTATCATGGCTACACCTTC. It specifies CASSLSTGNYHGYTF.

In DNA form, the CDR3 reads TGTGCCAGCAGCCAGGCGGGGCAGACAGATACGCAGTATTTT. The encoded protein is CASSQAGQTDTQYF. The chain uses TRBV3-1 (or the pseudogene TRBV3-2) and TRBJ2-3, with a weak D call TRBD2 (6 bases). CDR3 length equals 14 residues. The germline V and J ends were trimmed by 3 bases and 3 bases, with 10 bases remaining between them. CDR1 is LGHDT, CDR2 YNNKEL, per germline (reference sequence).

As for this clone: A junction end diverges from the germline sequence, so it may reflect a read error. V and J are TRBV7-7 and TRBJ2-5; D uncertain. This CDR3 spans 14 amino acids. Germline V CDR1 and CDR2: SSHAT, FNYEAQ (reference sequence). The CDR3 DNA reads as TGTGCTAGCAGCTTATATGGGCTACAAGAGACCCAGTACTTC. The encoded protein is CASSLYGLQETQYF.

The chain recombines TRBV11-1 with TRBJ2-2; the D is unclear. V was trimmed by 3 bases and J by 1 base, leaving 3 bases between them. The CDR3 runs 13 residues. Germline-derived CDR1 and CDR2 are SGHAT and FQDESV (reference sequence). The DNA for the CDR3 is TGTGCCAGCAGCTTTCTGAACACCGGGGAGCTGTTTTTT. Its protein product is CASSFLNTGELFF.

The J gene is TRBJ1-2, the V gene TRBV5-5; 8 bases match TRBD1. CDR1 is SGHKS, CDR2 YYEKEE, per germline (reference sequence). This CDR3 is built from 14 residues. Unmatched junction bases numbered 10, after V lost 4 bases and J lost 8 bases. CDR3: CASSPGQGSSGYTF. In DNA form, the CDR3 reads TGTGCCAGCAGCCCTGGACAGGGAAGTTCAGGCTACACCTTC.

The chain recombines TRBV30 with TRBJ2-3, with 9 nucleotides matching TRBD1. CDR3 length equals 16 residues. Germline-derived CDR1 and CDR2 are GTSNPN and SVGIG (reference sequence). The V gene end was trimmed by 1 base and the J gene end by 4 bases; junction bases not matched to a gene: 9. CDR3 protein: CAWSEPGQGLADTQYF. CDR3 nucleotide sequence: TGTGCCTGGAGTGAGCCGGGACAGGGCCTCGCAGATACGCAGTATTTT. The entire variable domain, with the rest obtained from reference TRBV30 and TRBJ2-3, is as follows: SQTIHQWPATLVQPVGSPLSLECTVEGTSNPNLYWYRQAAGRGLQLLFYSVGIGQISSEVPQNLSASRPQDRQFILSSKKLLLSDSGFYLCAWSEPGQGLADTQYFGPGTRLTVL.

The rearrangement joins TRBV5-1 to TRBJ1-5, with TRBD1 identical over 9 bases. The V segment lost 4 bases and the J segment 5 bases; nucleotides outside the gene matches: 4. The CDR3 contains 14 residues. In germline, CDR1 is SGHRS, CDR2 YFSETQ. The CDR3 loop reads CASSVGQGDQPQHF. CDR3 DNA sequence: TGCGCCAGCAGCGTGGGACAGGGAGATCAGCCCCAGCATTTT.

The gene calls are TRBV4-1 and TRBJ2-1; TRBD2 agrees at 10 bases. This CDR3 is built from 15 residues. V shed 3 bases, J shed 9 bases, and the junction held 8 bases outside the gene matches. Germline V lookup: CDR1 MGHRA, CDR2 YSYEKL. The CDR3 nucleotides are TGCGCCAGCAGCCATAAAGCGGGGGGGCTTCTTGAGCAGTTCTTC. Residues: CASSHKAGGLLEQFF.